This T cell receptor beta chain is from a study of blood T cell repertoires in COVID-19. This clone has just one count. Using immunoSEQ multiplex PCR, the repertoire was profiled, and TCRdb retains in-frame clones only, with some absent. The repertoire consists of some 200,000 clones, with around 84% occurring once and the leading ten covering less than 6.5%. The CDR3 is 14 amino acids. The germline CDR1 and CDR2 sequences are SEHNR and FQNEAQ (reference sequence). V dropped 1 base and J dropped 2 bases, with 9 bases sitting between them. The sequencing input was peripheral blood. This receptor was taken from a woman in her fifties or sixties who had recovered from COVID-19. The gene calls are TRBV7-9 and TRBJ2-7; a weak D match, TRBD2 (5 bases). CDR3 region: CASSLVGVTYEQYF. CDR3 DNA sequence: TGTGCCAGCAGCTTAGTCGGGGTGACCTACGAGCAGTACTTC.